The clone carrying this T cell receptor beta chain was seen only once. The sample comes from a study of blood T cell repertoires in COVID-19. After removal of 4 bases from V and 2 bases from J, the junction contained 16 bases not matched to a gene. The CDR3 extends over 18 amino acids. Germline V gene sequence: CDR1 SGHDN, CDR2 FVKESK. Some clones are missing from TCRdb's copy, which holds only in-frame ones; the method was immunoSEQ multiplex PCR. Of about 470,000 clones in the sample, roughly 87% were seen once. The sequence was collected from a young woman who had recovered from COVID-19. The sequenced sample was PBMCs or T cells enriched from blood (not recorded which). J is TRBJ2-7 and V is TRBV14, with 8 bases that match TRBD1. CDR3 region: CASSLMTSRDRIPYEQYF. Here the CDR3 DNA reads TGTGCCAGCAGCCTAATGACATCCCGGGACAGGATACCCTACGAGCAGTACTTC.